This T cell receptor (beta chain) was sequenced during a study of cytomegalovirus exposure and HLA in healthy donors. Study conclusions and caveats: Indistinguishable V segments such as TRBV6-2 and TRBV6-3 were excluded.

As to this clone: Its antigen is currently unknown.

Germline assignment: CDR1 SGHTA and CDR2 FQGNSA. With V trimmed by 1 base and J by 9 bases, 7 bases remained unmatched. The CDR3 runs to 15 residues. The PCR was carried out with 60 Vbeta primers and 13 Jbeta primers. Profiling relied on immunoSEQ multiplex PCR, and the TCRdb table lists in-frame clones only, not all of them. Counted here are about 94,000 clones, more than 75% occurring once; the ten biggest clones make up 10%. The chain carries TRBV7-2 and TRBJ2-4, with TRBD1 identical over 9 bases. Sequenced input: PBMCs. The clonotype originates from a human donor in good health. CDR3 nucleotides: TGTGCCAGCAGCTTAGATGGGGGGACAGGGATCATTCAGTACTTC. Protein product: CASSLDGGTGIIQYF.